The 25 T cell receptor beta chains in this list originate from one sample, sequenced in a study of OX40 agonist ivuxolimab in advanced cancers. Clones were read by immunoSEQ multiplex PCR, and TCRdb kept only the in-frame ones, dropping some. Of around 69,000 clones in the sample, around 90% were seen once. This specimen was CD4+ or CD8+ T cells sorted from blood, taken in a trial of the OX40 agonist ivuxolimab. The origin of the receptors is an adult with an advanced solid tumor such as melanoma, head and neck, liver or kidney cancer.

The rearrangement joins TRBV5-1 to TRBJ1-6; a weak D match, TRBD1 (6 bases). Germline assignment: CDR1 SGHRS and CDR2 YFSETQ. The V and J ends lost 0 bases and 4 bases respectively, with 17 bases between them. The length of the CDR3 is 18 residues. The CDR3 DNA follows: TGCGCCAGCAGCTTGGGCGACCCCGGACAGCTTTATAATTCACCCCTCCACTTT. This gives the protein CASSLGDPGQLYNSPLHF.

In regard to this clone: Distinct nucleotide sequences in the sample also encode this CDR3. The rearrangement joins TRBV7-7 to TRBJ2-7; 10 bases map to TRBD1. V dropped 5 bases and J dropped 5; count of bases not matched to a gene: 3. Germline assignment: CDR1 SSHAT and CDR2 FNYEAQ (reference sequence). The CDR3 consists of 13 residues. CDR3 in DNA: TGTGCCAGCAGCCGGGACAGGGGCGACGAGCAGTACTTC. It yields the protein CASSRDRGDEQYF.

The chain is built from TRBV5-6 and TRBJ2-7; 7 bases agree with TRBD1. Germline V lookup: CDR1 SGHDT, CDR2 YYEEEE. V shed 5 bases, J shed 1 base, and the junction held 6 bases outside the gene matches. The length of the CDR3 is 14 residues. CDR3 nucleotide sequence: TGTGCCAGCAGACGTACAGGGGAATCCTACGAGCAGTACGTC. Translation gives CASRRTGESYEQYV.

The chain recombines TRBV21-1 with TRBJ2-5. TRBV21-1 is noted as a pseudogene. CDR3 length: 14 amino acids. The CDR3 bases are TGTGCCAGCAGCAAAGGCCACGCAAAAGAGACCCAGTACTTC. Translated: CASSKGHAKETQYF.

The chain employs TRBV7-9 and TRBJ1-4; a weak D match, TRBD1 (6 bases). The germline V and J ends were trimmed by 4 bases and 4 bases, with 10 bases remaining between them. CDR3 size: 14 residues. From germline, CDR1 is SEHNR and CDR2 FQNEAQ (reference sequence). DNA for the CDR3: TGTGCCAGCAGCTCCCGACAGGTTAATGAAAAACTGTTTTTT. Translating gives CASSSRQVNEKLFF. The whole variable domain, filled in from reference TRBV7-9 and TRBJ1-4, reads DTGVSQNPRHKITKRGQNVTFRCDPISEHNRLYWYRQTLGQGPEFLTYFQNEAQLEKSRLLSDRFSAERPKGSFSTLEIQRTEQGDSAMYLCASSSRQVNEKLFFGSGTQLSVL.

The chain couples TRBV7-8 to TRBJ2-4; either TRBD1 or TRBD2 may fit D (5 bases each). CDR3 length: 14 amino acids. The germline gives CDR1 SGHVS, CDR2 FQNEAQ. V lost 4 bases to trimming and J lost 0 bases, with 7 bases between them. The CDR3 DNA sequence: TGTGCCAGCAGCTCCGGGACAGCCAAAAACATTCAGTACTTC. Translated, it gives CASSSGTAKNIQYF.

The V call is TRBV2, the J call TRBJ1-3; D uncertain. Trimming stripped 2 bases from V and 4 bases from J, with 3 bases between. The germline CDR1 and CDR2 sequences are SNHLY and FYNNEI. The CDR3 length is 12 residues. The chain's CDR3 is CASSERGNTIYF. Written as DNA, the CDR3 is TGTGCCAGCAGTGAAAGGGGAAACACCATATATTTT.

The chain is built from TRBV7-6 and TRBJ1-1; D is perhaps TRBD1 (6 bases). V was pared by 5 bases and J by 4 bases, with 20 bases between. This CDR3 contains 16 residues. Per germline, CDR1 SGHVS and CDR2 FNYEAQ. This CDR3 is CASSPRGSGGGTEAFF. For the CDR3, the DNA is TGTGCCAGCAGCCCTAGAGGTTCGGGGGGCGGCACTGAAGCTTTCTTT.

The table lists this clone with a count of one. CDR3 sequence reads: CASSLAWGVGETQYF. The CDR3 nucleotides are TGTGCCAGCAGCTTAGCTTGGGGGGTTGGGGAGACCCAGTACTTC. This rearrangement joins TRBV7-8 to TRBJ2-5, with D possibly matching TRBD2 (6 bases). Germline CDR1 reads SGHVS; CDR2 reads FQNEAQ. V lost 0 bases to trimming and J lost 5 bases, with 13 bases between them. This CDR3 is built from 15 residues. Full variable domain (missing parts from reference TRBV7-8 and TRBJ2-5): GAGVSQSPRYKVAKRGQDVALRCDPISGHVSLFWYQQALGQGPEFLTYFQNEAQLDKSGLPSDRFFAERPEGSVSTLKIQRTQQEDSAVYLCASSLAWGVGETQYFGPGTRLLVL.

The chain is built from TRBV27 and TRBJ2-1; either TRBD1 or TRBD2 may supply D (5 bases each). This CDR3 contains 14 residues. Germline CDR1 MNHEY, CDR2 SMNVEV (reference sequence). Trimming removed 8 bases from V and 5 bases from J, with 16 bases in between. Here the CDR3 DNA reads TGTGCCAGCCGGCCCGGGTGGGGACACAATGAGCAGTTCTTC. Translating it yields CASRPGWGHNEQFF.

The gene calls are TRBV4-2 and TRBJ2-5, with a possible D match to TRBD1 (8 bases). V dropped 4 bases and J dropped 2 bases, with 14 bases sitting between them. The CDR3 loop spans 15 amino acids. Germline CDR1 reads LGHNA; CDR2 reads YNFKEQ. The CDR3 spells CASSPDRGLQETQYF. DNA of the CDR3: TGTGCCAGCAGCCCAGACAGGGGACTACAAGAGACCCAGTACTTC.

This clone showed up just once. J is TRBJ2-5 and V is TRBV19; D uncertain. The germline CDR1 and CDR2 sequences are LNHDA and SQIVND (reference sequence). Deletions cut 1 base from V and 5 bases from J, with 11 bases between. CDR3 length: 14 amino acids. The CDR3 sequence: CASSIVGRLETQYF. CDR3 nucleotides: TGTGCCAGTAGTATAGTAGGAAGACTTGAGACCCAGTACTTC.

This sequence joins TRBV28 and TRBJ1-4; 7 positions agree with TRBD1. V gave up 2 bases and J gave up 4 bases; unmatched junction bases: 4. Germline loops: CDR1 MDHEN, CDR2 SYDVKM. CDR3 length: 15 amino acids. The CDR3 sequence: CASSLIRDSNEKLFF. Here the CDR3 DNA reads TGTGCCAGCAGTTTAATCAGGGACAGTAATGAAAAACTGTTTTTT.

The rearrangement uses TRBV5-4 and TRBJ1-1, with D tentatively TRBD1 (5 bases). CDR1 and CDR2 from the germline V gene are SGHNT and YYREEE (reference sequence). The CDR3 runs to 16 residues. V dropped 0 bases and J dropped 1 base, with 13 bases sitting between them. The CDR3 sequence: CASSLAGGIWNTEAFF. The DNA for the CDR3 is TGTGCCAGCAGCTTGGCCGGGGGTATATGGAACACTGAAGCTTTCTTT.

This chain links TRBV18 with TRBJ2-5, with 12 bases aligning to TRBD1. Germline CDR1 is KGHSH and CDR2 is LQKENI. The CDR3 runs to 15 residues. The trim removed 6 bases at V and 5 bases at J, leaving 7 bases unmatched. This CDR3 reads CASSSGTGGRETQYF. The CDR3 DNA reads TGTGCCAGCTCTTCCGGGACAGGGGGCCGGGAGACCCAGTACTTC.

The chain has TRBV4-3 and TRBJ2-4; TRBD2 matches 7 bases. This CDR3 is 15 amino acids long. After removal of 1 base from V and 8 bases from J, the junction contained 8 bases not matched to a gene. CDR1 and CDR2 (germline): LGHNA, YSLEER. CDR3 protein: CASSQGGGRGDIQYF. The CDR3 region has the DNA TGCGCCAGCAGCCAAGGGGGGGGACGTGGGGACATTCAGTACTTC.

This chain links TRBV30 with TRBJ2-7; 9 bases are a match to TRBD1. The germline V gene encodes CDR1 GTSNPN and CDR2 SVGIG (reference sequence). Trimming removed 2 bases from V and 3 bases from J; junction bases left unmatched: 5. There are 14 residues in the CDR3. CDR3 DNA sequence: TGTGCCTGGAGTTCCGGGACAGGGCTCTACGAGCAGTACTTC. This sequence encodes CAWSSGTGLYEQYF.

CDR3 sequence: CASRRGGNTDTQYF. CDR3 nucleotide sequence: TGTGCCAGCAGGAGGGGGGGGAACACAGATACGCAGTATTTT. The chain recombines TRBV28 with TRBJ2-3, with D perhaps TRBD2 (7 bases). Germline CDR1 and CDR2: MDHEN and SYDVKM. This CDR3 has 14 residues. Trimming pared 6 bases from V and 2 bases from J, leaving 12 bases between.

V is TRBV9 and J is TRBJ2-1; D might be TRBD1 or TRBD2, each matching 5 bases. V was pared by 2 bases and J by 4 bases, with 13 bases between. The germline V gene has CDR1 SGDLS and CDR2 YYNGEE. The CDR3 runs 15 residues. The CDR3 DNA follows: TGTGCCAGCAGCGTCCGGGACGCATCTTACAATGAGCAGTTCTTC. This gives the protein CASSVRDASYNEQFF. The full variable domain, its missing parts supplied by reference TRBV9 and TRBJ2-1, is DSGVTQTPKHLITATGQRVTLRCSPRSGDLSVYWYQQSLDQGLQFLIQYYNGEERAKGNILERFSAQQFPDLHSELNLSSLELGDSALYFCASSVRDASYNEQFFGPGTRLTVL.

The genes are TRBV27 and TRBJ2-1; no reliable D call. V gave up 4 bases and J gave up 4 bases, with 8 bases separating them. Per germline, CDR1 MNHEY and CDR2 SMNVEV (reference sequence). CDR3 length: 13 residues. The CDR3 nucleotides are TGTGCCAGCAGTTATTCCGAATACAATGAGCAGTTCTTC. Translating it yields CASSYSEYNEQFF.

This rearrangement joins TRBV4-2 to TRBJ2-1; a weak D match, TRBD1 (7 bases). Germline lookup yields CDR1 LGHNA and CDR2 YNFKEQ. V lost 0 bases, J lost 6 bases, and 21 bases lay in between. The CDR3 runs to 18 residues. CDR3 in DNA: TGTGCCAGCAGCCAAGATGCCCCGGCACAGGGGAGGCGCAATGAGCAGTTCTTC. Protein sequence: CASSQDAPAQGRRNEQFF.

The rearrangement links TRBV2 to TRBJ2-2, with a tentative D call TRBD1 (5 bases). This CDR3 has 15 amino acids. V was shortened by 7 bases and J by 3 bases, with 15 bases between the two germline ends. CDR1 and CDR2 from the germline V gene are SNHLY and FYNNEI. The CDR3 nucleotides read TGTGCCAGCAAGATTCGCAGGGTTGACACCGGGGAGCTGTTTTTT. Amino acid sequence: CASKIRRVDTGELFF.

The chain employs TRBV28 and TRBJ1-1; D not resolved. V gave up 2 bases and J gave up 1 base, with 8 bases separating them. This CDR3 is 14 amino acids long. Germline V gives CDR1 MDHEN, CDR2 SYDVKM. The chain's CDR3 is CASSLPGRNTEAFF. In nucleotides, the CDR3 is TGTGCCAGCAGTTTACCCGGAAGGAACACTGAAGCTTTCTTT.

V is TRBV5-6 and J is TRBJ1-2, with TRBD1 identical over 9 bases. The ends lost 4 bases at V and 8 bases at J; junction bases unmatched: 6. Germline CDR1 and CDR2: SGHDT and YYEEEE. CDR3 length: 13 amino acids. CDR3 sequence: CASSPWTGEGYTF. The CDR3 bases are TGTGCCAGCAGCCCTTGGACAGGGGAGGGCTACACCTTC.

This chain links TRBV29-1 with TRBJ2-5, with D unclear. V shed 3 bases and J shed 4 bases, with 9 bases lying between them. Germline CDR1 reads SQVTM; CDR2 reads ANQGSEA. The CDR3 is 12 residues long. The CDR3 DNA follows: TGCAGCGTTGATATGAGTGTAGAGACCCAGTACTTC. Protein product: CSVDMSVETQYF.